Below are 17 T cell receptor beta chains sequenced from a single sample in a study of persistence of HIV-infected CD4 T cells. Sequencing used immunoSEQ version 4 in survey mode. Repertoires were generated with immunoSEQ multiplex PCR, while TCRdb's copy carries only in-frame clones and drops some. The sample holds approximately 31,000 clones, 75% to 85% seen once. Lysates of CMV-infected fibroblasts at 10 ug/mL stimulated these cells. CD40L-negative CD69-negative CD45RO-high memory CD4+ T cells were sorted as populations depleted of antigen-responding cells. No antigen has been identified for these receptors. Sequencing was performed on CD4+ T cells sorted from PBMCs after roughly 18-hour stimulation, taken from a patient who received antiretroviral therapy. Receptor source: an adult man with HIV who was CMV-seropositive.

V gene TRBV7-6 combines with J gene TRBJ2-2, with 10 bases matching TRBD1. This CDR3 spans 15 amino acids. Germline assignment: CDR1 SGHVS and CDR2 FNYEAQ. V lost 6 bases and J lost 1; bases outside the gene matches: 2. CDR3 loop: CASRWTGGNTGELFF. The CDR3 DNA sequence: TGTGCCAGCAGGTGGACAGGGGGGAACACCGGGGAGCTGTTTTTT. The whole variable domain, filled in from reference TRBV7-6 and TRBJ2-2, reads GAGVSQSPRYKVTKRGQDVALRCDPISGHVSLYWYRQALGQGPEFLTYFNYEAQQDKSGLPNDRFSAERPEGSISTLTIQRTEQRDSAMYRCASRWTGGNTGELFFGEGSRLTVL.

The rearrangement joins TRBV6-5 to TRBJ2-2; 10 bases map to TRBD1. In germline, CDR1 is MNHEY, CDR2 SVGAGI. Trimming removed 4 bases from V and 5 bases from J; junction bases left unmatched: 7. CDR3 length: 16 amino acids. The CDR3 nucleotides read TGTGCCAGCAGTTCCCCGGGACAGGGGAGGACCGGGGAGCTGTTTTTT. Its protein is CASSSPGQGRTGELFF.

In its sample, this clone was seen once. The chain recombines TRBV6-1 with TRBJ2-7, with a weak D call TRBD2 (5 bases). This CDR3 region has 17 residues. Germline V CDR1 and CDR2: MNHNS, SASEGT. V lost 4 bases, J lost 5 bases, and 24 bases lay in between. Written as DNA, the CDR3 is TGTGCCAGCAGTGGGGGAGACCTGGGTCGGAAAAACGACGAGCAGTACTTC. Translation gives CASSGGDLGRKNDEQYF.

V usage is TRBV7-8 and J usage is TRBJ2-1; the D is unclear. Germline values: CDR1 SGHVS, CDR2 FQNEAQ. V was shortened by 5 bases and J by 4 bases, with 18 bases between the two germline ends. CDR3 size: 16 residues. CDR3 DNA sequence: TGTGCCAGCAGCGTCCGAGAGTTTCAGCTTTACAATGAGCAGTTCTTC. Translating gives CASSVREFQLYNEQFF. The full variable domain, its missing parts supplied by reference TRBV7-8 and TRBJ2-1, is GAGVSQSPRYKVAKRGQDVALRCDPISGHVSLFWYQQALGQGPEFLTYFQNEAQLDKSGLPSDRFFAERPEGSVSTLKIQRTQQEDSAVYLCASSVREFQLYNEQFFGPGTRLTVL.

The V call is TRBV5-4, the J call TRBJ1-2; D perhaps matches TRBD1 (5 bases). The germline V gene has CDR1 SGHNT and CDR2 YYREEE (reference sequence). This CDR3 is built from 16 residues. Trimming stripped 4 bases from V and 3 bases from J, with 19 bases between. The DNA of the CDR3 is TGTGCCAGCAGCCAATGGACATCTCGCTCAGACTATGGCTACACCTTC. This encodes CASSQWTSRSDYGYTF.

The rearrangement uses TRBV6-5 and TRBJ1-2; D is unresolved. Deletions cut 0 bases from V and 2 bases from J, with 4 bases between. Germline V lookup: CDR1 MNHEY, CDR2 SVGAGI. The CDR3 extends over 13 amino acids. Here the CDR3 DNA reads TGTGCCAGCAGTTACTCGGGGAACTATGGCTACACCTTC. This translates into CASSYSGNYGYTF.

As DNA, the CDR3 is TGTGCCAGCAGCTTTAGTAGAAGGGGACTAGCGGTCACAGAGACCCAGTACTTC. Its protein is CASSFSRRGLAVTETQYF. This chain links TRBV7-8 with TRBJ2-5; 11 bases map to TRBD2. CDR3 size: 18 residues. V lost 3 bases and J lost 4; bases outside the gene matches: 13. Germline loops: CDR1 SGHVS, CDR2 FQNEAQ.

The gene calls are TRBV6-2 or TRBV6-3 and TRBJ2-5, with TRBD2 matching over 12 bases. The CDR3 covers 15 residues. J lost 5 bases, V lost 7 bases, and 8 bases had no gene match. Germline V gene data show CDR1 as MNHEY and CDR2 as SVGEGT. CDR3 loop: CASIPTSGGGETQYF. The CDR3 coding sequence is TGTGCCAGCATCCCGACTAGCGGGGGTGGCGAGACCCAGTACTTC.

V is TRBV5-5 and J is TRBJ1-5; D not certain. Trimming removed 1 base from V and 5 bases from J, with 7 bases in between. There are 13 residues in the CDR3. Germline V gene data show CDR1 as SGHKS and CDR2 as YYEKEE (reference sequence). CDR3 in DNA: TGTGCCAGCAGCTTGCACGGGGATCAGCCCCAGCATTTT. It encodes CASSLHGDQPQHF.

This sequence joins TRBV30 and TRBJ2-2; D is possibly TRBD1 or TRBD2 (5 bases each). Trimming left V 4 bases short and J 4 bases short, with 13 bases between. Germline CDR1 reads GTSNPN; CDR2 reads SVGIG (reference sequence). The CDR3 loop spans 14 amino acids. The DNA of the CDR3 is TGTGCCTGGAAATCAGGGACGGGCACCGGGGAGCTGTTTTTT. Protein sequence: CAWKSGTGTGELFF.

V usage is TRBV14 and J usage is TRBJ1-6; no firm D call. Germline V gene sequence: CDR1 SGHDN, CDR2 FVKESK. The CDR3 is 12 amino acids. Between the trimmed V and J ends, which lost 5 bases and 8 bases, there was a span of 7 bases. The CDR3 nucleotides are TGTGCCAGCAGCATTAGACATTCACCCCTCCACTTT. As protein: CASSIRHSPLHF.

V usage is TRBV7-2 and J usage is TRBJ1-1, with TRBD1 as a possible D gene (5 bases). The CDR3 is 15 residues long. Germline V lookup: CDR1 SGHTA, CDR2 FQGNSA. The V end was cut by 3 bases, the J end by 1 base, with 12 bases between. CDR3 residues: CASSLQRQSNTEAFF. In nucleotides, the CDR3 is TGTGCCAGCAGCTTGCAACGACAGTCGAACACTGAAGCTTTCTTT.

J is TRBJ1-2 and V is TRBV5-1; TRBD1 agrees at 7 bases. Germline V gene data show CDR1 as SGHRS and CDR2 as YFSETQ. The CDR3 covers 14 residues. The V gene end was trimmed by 2 bases and the J gene end by 3 bases; junction bases not matched to a gene: 4. DNA of the CDR3: TGCGCCAGCAGCTTCTCCGGACAGGACTATGGCTACACCTTC. Its translation is CASSFSGQDYGYTF.

The gene calls are TRBV28 and TRBJ1-2, with 9 bases matching TRBD1. After removal of 6 bases from V and 8 bases from J, the junction contained 16 bases not matched to a gene. The CDR3 is 16 amino acids. The germline gives CDR1 MDHEN, CDR2 SYDVKM. The CDR3 region has the DNA TGTGCCAGCAGCATCCAGGGTACAGGGGGCCCTCTGGGCTACACCTTC. It translates to CASSIQGTGGPLGYTF.

In nucleotides, the CDR3 is TGTGCCAGCAGCTTAGAGCGGGGGGGCTCAGATACGCAGTATTTT. Amino acids: CASSLERGGSDTQYF. The V gene is TRBV7-8, the J gene TRBJ2-3, with 10 bases lining up with TRBD2. Germline loops: CDR1 SGHVS, CDR2 FQNEAQ. J gave up 4 bases and V 1 base, and 2 bases lay outside the gene matches. The CDR3 covers 15 residues.

The chain recombines TRBV5-6 with TRBJ2-3; 7 bases fit TRBD1. CDR1 is SGHDT, CDR2 YYEEEE, per germline. V trimming: 2 bases; J trimming: 4 bases; junction bases outside the gene matches: 7. This CDR3 has 15 residues. The CDR3 nucleotides read TGTGCCAGCAGCTTTGGCGCAGGGGGTTCAGATACGCAGTATTTT. It translates to CASSFGAGGSDTQYF.

The gene calls are TRBV24-1 and TRBJ1-5; tentative D call: TRBD1 (6 bases). The germline V and J ends were trimmed by 5 bases and 1 base, with 17 bases remaining between them. CDR1 and CDR2 from the germline V gene are KGHDR and SFDVKD. The CDR3 extends over 17 amino acids. CDR3 DNA: TGTGCCACCAGTGGGGGACACAGTGTCGTGAGCAATCAGCCCCAGCATTTT. Translating gives CATSGGHSVVSNQPQHF.